A selection of T cell receptor beta chains follows, all from one sample in a study of T cell repertoires in cytomegalovirus infection. TCRdb re-analysed the reads in MiXCR, keeping a single row per CDR3 protein. The repertoire holds about 500,000 distinct CDR3 sequences, with around a third as singletons. The antigens these receptors bind are not known. The starting material was cultured PBMCs, obtained from culture after CMV antigen stimulation. These receptors all stem from a human donor in good health (CMV status not recorded). Some clones in this sample may be carry-over from other donors' samples. Both conserved end residues are part of each CDR3. Each record gives: J gene, clone size, D gene, V gene, CDR3 DNA, CDR3 protein. A D gene is named only where the DNA matches it firmly. Clone size appears in some rows only: once, few, many, or a class for an expanded clone.

TRBJ2-1,.,TRBD2,TRBV12-3/TRBV12-4,TGTGCCAGCAGTTCCTACGGACTAGCGGGACTGGGAGATAATCGTGAGCAGTTCTTC,CASSSYGLAGLGDNREQFF
TRBJ2-2,.,.,TRBV19,TGTGCCAGTAGTCCTGAGTCGCGGGACAACACCGGGGAGCTGTTTTTT,CASSPESRDNTGELFF
TRBJ2-7,.,TRBD1,TRBV28,TGTGCCAGCAGCGCGCCGTGGGACAGGAACTACGAGCAGTACTTC,CASSAPWDRNYEQYF
TRBJ1-1,.,.,TRBV18,TGTGCCAGCTCACCGGGACGGCCCTTAACTGAAGCTTTCTTT,CASSPGRPLTEAFF
TRBJ1-1,.,TRBD1,TRBV10-3,TGTGCCATCAGTCGACCGGGACAGGGGAACACTGAAGCTTTCTTT,CAISRPGQGNTEAFF
TRBJ1-1,.,TRBD1,TRBV7-2,TGTGCCAGCAGCTTTGACAGGGTTGCTGAAGCTTTCTTT,CASSFDRVAEAFF
TRBJ2-2,.,.,TRBV5-1,TGCGCCAGCAGCTTGGTATCAGGTCCCGGGGAGCTGTTTTTT,CASSLVSGPGELFF
TRBJ2-5,.,.,TRBV4-3,TGCGCCAGCAGCCAAGATACCTCCGGGGGTGCGAAGACCCAGTACTTC,CASSQDTSGGAKTQYF
TRBJ2-1,.,.,TRBV29-1,TGCAGCGTTGGGGTAACTACAGGATACAATGAGCAGTTCTTC,CSVGVTTGYNEQFF
TRBJ2-5,.,TRBD2,TRBV20-1,TGCAGTGCCGGAAGAGCAGCGGGAGGGCCCAGAGAGACCCAGTACTTC,CSAGRAAGGPRETQYF
TRBJ1-5,many,.,TRBV7-2,TGTGCCAGCAGCTTAGAAGGGATTCAGCCCCAGCATTTT,CASSLEGIQPQHF
TRBJ1-1,few,.,TRBV7-6,TGTGCCAGCAGCTTGAGTGGGGGCACAGGTGGGACTGAAGCTTTCTTT,CASSLSGGTGGTEAFF
TRBJ2-7,.,TRBD1,TRBV4-1,TGCGCCAGCAGCCAAAGTCTGGGACAGACAGACTACGAGCAGTACTTC,CASSQSLGQTDYEQYF
TRBJ2-1,.,TRBD2,TRBV5-1,TGCGCCAGCAGCTTGGCAACTAGCGGATATCACAATGAGCAGTTCTTC,CASSLATSGYHNEQFF
TRBJ2-1,.,TRBD2,TRBV11-3,TGTGCCAGCAGCTACAGCGGGAGCGGGGGTGAGCAGTTCTTC,CASSYSGSGGEQFF
TRBJ1-1,.,TRBD1,TRBV4-3,TGCGCCAGCAGCCAACGACAGGGATCGGACACTGAAGCTTTCTTT,CASSQRQGSDTEAFF
TRBJ2-5,few,.,TRBV7-2,TGTGCCAGCAGGGAGTTCGTAGGCCAAGAGACCCAGTACTTC,CASREFVGQETQYF
TRBJ2-3,once,TRBD2,TRBV7-4,TGTGCCAGCAGTCCAAGGGCGGGAGCGGGGACTTACACAGATACGCAGTATTTT,CASSPRAGAGTYTDTQYF
TRBJ2-5,few,.,TRBV7-8,TGTGCCAGCAGCTTAGGGGTGGGGGTGAGAGAGACCCAGTACTTC,CASSLGVGVRETQYF
TRBJ2-3,.,TRBD2,TRBV5-1,TGCGCCAGCAGCCGAGCTGCCGGGACTAGCGGGGGTACGCAGTATTTT,CASSRAAGTSGGTQYF
TRBJ2-7,few,TRBD2,TRBV6-2/TRBV6-3,TGTGCCAGCAGGAAAACCGGACTAGCGGTAAACGAGCAGTACTTC,CASRKTGLAVNEQYF
TRBJ2-7,.,.,TRBV4-3,TGCGCCAGCAGCCAAGAGAATGGGCGGGGTGGGGAGCAGTACTTC,CASSQENGRGGEQYF
TRBJ2-1,.,TRBD2,TRBV11-2,TGTGCCAGCAGCTTAGCTGGGGTAGCGGGAGCCAATGAGCAGTTCTTC,CASSLAGVAGANEQFF
TRBJ1-4,.,.,TRBV5-4,TGTGCCAGCAGCAGGTGGGGAAGTCCAACTAATGAAAAACTGTTTTTT,CASSRWGSPTNEKLFF
TRBJ1-5,.,TRBD1,TRBV7-2,TGTGCCAGCAGCTCAACAGGGGGTACAAATCAGCCCCAGCATTTT,CASSSTGGTNQPQHF
TRBJ1-1,.,.,TRBV4-3,TGCGCCAGCAGCCAAGAAGGCAGGGGTAGCCCTGAAGCTTTCTTT,CASSQEGRGSPEAFF
TRBJ2-7,.,.,TRBV7-2,TGTGCCAGCGCATGGGGGCGACTAGAGCAGTACTTC,CASAWGRLEQYF
TRBJ1-4,many,.,TRBV7-2,TGTGCCAGCAGCCTCAGGGCCCTGTATCGTGACAATGAAAAACTGTTTTTT,CASSLRALYRDNEKLFF
TRBJ2-3,.,.,TRBV10-3,TGTGCCATCAGTGGGGGAGGCCCTTCCACAGATACGCAGTATTTT,CAISGGGPSTDTQYF
TRBJ2-1,few,TRBD2,TRBV6-2/TRBV6-3,TGTGCCAGCCATCGTAAAGGGCGGGAGGCCTACAATGAGCAGTTCTTC,CASHRKGREAYNEQFF
TRBJ2-7,few,TRBD1,TRBV7-6,TGTGCCAGCAGCTTAGCGCGGACAGGACTTGACGAGCAGTACTTC,CASSLARTGLDEQYF
TRBJ2-1,.,.,TRBV4-3,TGCGCCAGCAGCCAAGATCTTTCCTTTGGTGAATACAATGAGCAGTTCTTC,CASSQDLSFGEYNEQFF
TRBJ2-6,.,.,TRBV7-9,TGTGCCAGCAGCTCCAACAGGGCTTCGGCGGCCAACGTCCTGACTTTC,CASSSNRASAANVLTF